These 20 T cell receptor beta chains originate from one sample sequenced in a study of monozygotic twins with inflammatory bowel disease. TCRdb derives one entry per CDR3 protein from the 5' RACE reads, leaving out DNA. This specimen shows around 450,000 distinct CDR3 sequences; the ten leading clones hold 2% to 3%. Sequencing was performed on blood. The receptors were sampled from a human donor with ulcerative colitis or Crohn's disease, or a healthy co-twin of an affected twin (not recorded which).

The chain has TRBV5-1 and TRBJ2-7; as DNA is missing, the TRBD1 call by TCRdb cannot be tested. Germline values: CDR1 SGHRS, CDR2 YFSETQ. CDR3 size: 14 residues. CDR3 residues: CASSLTTGAHEQYF.

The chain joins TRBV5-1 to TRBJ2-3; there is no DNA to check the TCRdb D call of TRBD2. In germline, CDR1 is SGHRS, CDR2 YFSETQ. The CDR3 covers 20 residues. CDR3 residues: CASSSFSSGGARRSTDTQYF.

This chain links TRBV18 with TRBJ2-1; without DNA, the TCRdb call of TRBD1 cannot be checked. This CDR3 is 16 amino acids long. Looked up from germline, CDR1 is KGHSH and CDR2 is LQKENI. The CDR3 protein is CASSPPVRGALNEQFF.

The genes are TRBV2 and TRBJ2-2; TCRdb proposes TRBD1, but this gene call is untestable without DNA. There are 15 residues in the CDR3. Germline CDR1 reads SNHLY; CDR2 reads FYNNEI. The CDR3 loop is CASSVRTGTTGELFF.

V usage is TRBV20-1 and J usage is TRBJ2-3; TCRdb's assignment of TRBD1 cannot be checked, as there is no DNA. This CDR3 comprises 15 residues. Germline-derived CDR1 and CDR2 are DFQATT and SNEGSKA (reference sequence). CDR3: CSAMYRETSTDTQYF.

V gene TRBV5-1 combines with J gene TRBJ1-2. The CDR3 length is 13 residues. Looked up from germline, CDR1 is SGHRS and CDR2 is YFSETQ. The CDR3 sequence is CASSQGRGRGYTF.

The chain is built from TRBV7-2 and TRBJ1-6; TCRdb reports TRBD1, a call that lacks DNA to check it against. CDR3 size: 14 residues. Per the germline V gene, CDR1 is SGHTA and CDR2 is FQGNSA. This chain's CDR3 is CASSLQPGGSPLHF.

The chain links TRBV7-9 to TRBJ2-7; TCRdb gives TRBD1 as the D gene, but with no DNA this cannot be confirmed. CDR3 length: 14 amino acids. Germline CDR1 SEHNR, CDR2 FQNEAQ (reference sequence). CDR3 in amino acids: CASSHVSGGYEQYF.

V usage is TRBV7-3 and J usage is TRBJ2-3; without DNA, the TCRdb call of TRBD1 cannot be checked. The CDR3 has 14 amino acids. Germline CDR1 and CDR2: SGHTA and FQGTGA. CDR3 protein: CASSWDRVENTQYF.

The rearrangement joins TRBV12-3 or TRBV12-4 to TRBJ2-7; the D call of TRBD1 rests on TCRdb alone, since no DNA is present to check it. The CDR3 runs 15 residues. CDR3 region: CASSLEGAGSYEQYF.

CDR3 protein: CASSLAGTKNIQYF. This chain links TRBV7-2 with TRBJ2-4. CDR3 length equals 14 residues. Germline V gene sequence: CDR1 SGHTA, CDR2 FQGNSA.

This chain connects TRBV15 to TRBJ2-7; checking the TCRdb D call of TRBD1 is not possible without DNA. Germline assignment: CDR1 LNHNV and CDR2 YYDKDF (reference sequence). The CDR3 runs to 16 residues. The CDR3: CATSRDPGTGYYEQYF.

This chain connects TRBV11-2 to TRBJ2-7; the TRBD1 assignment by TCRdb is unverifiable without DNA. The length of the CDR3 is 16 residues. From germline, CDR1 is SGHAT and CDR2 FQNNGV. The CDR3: CASSPYGGQSSYEQYF.

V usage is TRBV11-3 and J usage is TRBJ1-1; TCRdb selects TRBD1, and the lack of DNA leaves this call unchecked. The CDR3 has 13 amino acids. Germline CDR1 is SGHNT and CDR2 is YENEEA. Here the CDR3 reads CASSFGAHTEAFF.

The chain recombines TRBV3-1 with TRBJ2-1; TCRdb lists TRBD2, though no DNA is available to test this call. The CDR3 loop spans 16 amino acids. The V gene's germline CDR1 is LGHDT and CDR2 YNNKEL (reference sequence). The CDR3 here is CASSQVETRISGEQFF.

CDR3: CASSQILSQETQYF. The rearrangement uses TRBV14 and TRBJ2-5. The CDR3 has 14 amino acids. Germline values: CDR1 SGHDN, CDR2 FVKESK.

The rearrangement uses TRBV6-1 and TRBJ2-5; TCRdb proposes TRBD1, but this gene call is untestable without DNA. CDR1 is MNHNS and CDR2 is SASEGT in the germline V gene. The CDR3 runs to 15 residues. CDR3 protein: CASSIDRVGVETQYF.

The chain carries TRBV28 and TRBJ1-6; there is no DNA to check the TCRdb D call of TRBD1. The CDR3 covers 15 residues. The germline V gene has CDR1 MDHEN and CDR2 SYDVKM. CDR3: CASSTSGTGSSPLHF.

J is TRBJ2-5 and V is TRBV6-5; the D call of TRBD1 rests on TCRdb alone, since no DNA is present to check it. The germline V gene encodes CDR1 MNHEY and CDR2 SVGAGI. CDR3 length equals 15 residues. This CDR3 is CASSYPRSGVETQYF.

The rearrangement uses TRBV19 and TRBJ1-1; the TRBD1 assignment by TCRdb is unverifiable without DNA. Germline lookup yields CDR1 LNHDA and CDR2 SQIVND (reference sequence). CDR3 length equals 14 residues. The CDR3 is CASSLTGVNTEAFF. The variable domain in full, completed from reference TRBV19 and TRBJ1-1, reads DGGITQSPKYLFRKEGQNVTLSCEQNLNHDAMYWYRQDPGQGLRLIYYSQIVNDFQKGDIAEGYSVSREKKESFPLTVTSAQKNPTAFYLCASSLTGVNTEAFFGQGTRLTVV.